This is a list of T cell receptor beta chains from one sample in a study of breast tumors, draining lymph nodes, adjacent tissues. A single record per CDR3 protein comes from TCRdb applying MiXCR to the multiplex PCR reads. Of 60,000 to 75,000 distinct CDR3 sequences detected, 45% to 65% appear once; the ten largest clones hold roughly 18%. The specimen was breast tumor tissue. All receptors derive from a female donor with breast cancer. Some clones in this sample may be carry-over from other donors' samples. Each CDR3 is given with its conserved first and last residue. The order of the fields is J gene, clone size, V gene, D gene, CDR3 protein, CDR3 DNA. A D gene is named only where the DNA matches it firmly. Expanded clones get a size class; other rows say once, few or many, or leave the size out.

TRBJ2-5 | - | TRBV5-1 | TRBD2 | CASSYDPSGGFQETQYF | TGCGCCAGCAGCTACGATCCTAGCGGGGGGTTCCAAGAGACCCAGTACTTC
TRBJ2-3 | - | TRBV10-2 | - | CASSGSQGATDTQYF | TGCGCCAGCAGTGGGTCCCAGGGCGCGACAGATACGCAGTATTTT
TRBJ2-2 | - | TRBV11-2 | TRBD2 | CASSRGLVIGELFF | TGTGCCAGCAGCCGTGGACTAGTAATTGGGGAGCTGTTTTTT
TRBJ1-6 | - | TRBV12-3/TRBV12-4 | - | CASSLRYNSPLHF | TGTGCCAGCAGCCTTCGTTATAATTCACCCCTCCACTTT
TRBJ2-7 | few | TRBV5-8 | TRBD2 | CASSLVPSGAIEQYF | TGTGCCAGCAGCTTGGTCCCTAGCGGGGCGATCGAGCAGTACTTC
TRBJ2-7 | once | TRBV20-1 | TRBD2 | CSASQVGGRTEQYF | TGCAGTGCTAGTCAAGTCGGGGGGAGAACCGAGCAGTACTTC
TRBJ2-3 | - | TRBV24-1 | TRBD1 | CATSDAGTGYTDTQYF | TGTGCCACCAGTGATGCCGGGACAGGGTACACAGATACGCAGTATTTT
TRBJ2-1 | many | TRBV2 | - | CASSEGWPGRSEQFF | TGTGCCAGCAGTGAAGGGTGGCCAGGGAGGAGTGAGCAGTTCTTC
TRBJ1-4 | many | TRBV11-2 | - | CASSPGAQATNEKLFF | TGTGCCAGCAGCCCGGGGGCCCAAGCAACTAATGAAAAACTGTTTTTT
TRBJ1-2 | few | TRBV13 | TRBD1 | CASSPPGQGAGYTF | TGTGCCAGCAGCCCACCTGGACAGGGGGCAGGCTACACCTTC
TRBJ2-3 | - | TRBV19 | - | CASRLTSTDTQYF | TGTGCCAGTAGATTAACTAGCACAGATACGCAGTATTTT
TRBJ2-6 | - | TRBV10-2 | - | CASTDSGANVLTF | TGCGCCAGCACCGACTCTGGGGCCAACGTCCTGACTTTC
TRBJ2-3 | - | TRBV9 | - | CASSVEGVTSLWDTQYF | TGTGCCAGCAGCGTAGAGGGGGTGACCAGCTTGTGGGATACGCAGTATTTT
TRBJ2-3 | many | TRBV5-8 | - | CASSSRGSGFTDTQYF | TGTGCCAGCAGCTCTCGGGGTAGCGGATTCACAGATACGCAGTATTTT
TRBJ1-5 | - | TRBV2 | - | CASSIDGNQPQHF | TGTGCCAGCAGTATAGACGGGAATCAGCCCCAGCATTTT
TRBJ2-5 | - | TRBV15 | - | CATSRVRGWETQYF | TGTGCCACCAGCAGAGTAAGGGGATGGGAGACCCAGTACTTC
TRBJ2-3 | - | TRBV5-1 | - | CASSSSEGRAGDTQYF | TGCGCCAGCAGTTCATCGGAAGGCAGGGCCGGAGATACGCAGTATTTT
TRBJ2-1 | - | TRBV11-3 | - | CASSLRQAATYNERFF | TGTGCCAGCAGCTTAAGGCAGGCGGCAACTTACAATGAGCGGTTCTTC
TRBJ2-7 | - | TRBV5-4 | - | CASSLVGTDYEQYF | TGTGCCAGCAGCTTGGTTGGCACAGATTACGAGCAGTACTTC
TRBJ2-1 | many | TRBV6-5 | TRBD2 | CASSSLAGGPGNEQFF | TGTGCCAGCAGTTCGCTAGCGGGGGGGCCTGGGAATGAGCAGTTCTTC
TRBJ1-2 | - | TRBV20-1 | - | CSAEDNNGYTF | TGCAGTGCTGAGGACAATAATGGCTACACCTTC
TRBJ2-5 | - | TRBV2 | TRBD1 | CASSGRGNQETQYF | TGTGCCAGCAGCGGCAGGGGGAATCAAGAGACCCAGTACTTC
TRBJ1-5 | - | TRBV7-9 | - | CASSSSSLAGVETQHF | TGTGCCAGCAGCTCCTCATCCCTAGCGGGAGTAGAGACCCAGCATTTT
TRBJ2-1 | many | TRBV5-6 | - | CASSLVGDEQFF | TGTGCCAGCAGCTTGGTCGGTGATGAGCAGTTCTTC
TRBJ2-5 | - | TRBV5-6 | - | CASSLAGQQETQYF | TGTGCCAGCAGCTTAGCGGGACAGCAAGAGACCCAGTACTTC
TRBJ2-7 | many | TRBV24-1 | - | CATSDRTGSEQYF | TGTGCCACCAGTGACCGCACAGGGAGCGAGCAGTACTTC
TRBJ2-3 | - | TRBV9 | - | CASSEEEGRDTDTQYF | TGTGCCAGCAGCGAGGAGGAGGGCCGTGACACAGATACGCAGTATTTT
TRBJ1-2 | - | TRBV10-3 | TRBD1 | CAISEETGDGYTF | TGTGCCATCAGTGAAGAGACAGGGGACGGCTACACCTTC
TRBJ1-4 | - | TRBV9 | - | CASSVGGSTNEKLFF | TGTGCCAGCAGCGTAGGCGGGTCAACTAATGAAAAACTGTTTTTT
TRBJ1-4 | - | TRBV2 | - | CASGDGNEKLFF | TGTGCCAGCGGGGACGGAAATGAAAAACTGTTTTTT
TRBJ2-7 | - | TRBV5-1 | TRBD2 | CASSRTSAEGEQYF | TGCGCCAGCAGCCGGACTAGCGCGGAAGGCGAGCAGTACTTC
TRBJ2-1 | - | TRBV24-1 | TRBD2 | CATSFKAGEPYNEQFF | TGTGCCACCAGTTTCAAGGCGGGAGAACCTTACAATGAGCAGTTCTTC
TRBJ2-1 | few | TRBV10-1 | - | CASSENMDNEQFF | TGCGCCAGCAGTGAAAACATGGACAATGAGCAGTTCTTC
TRBJ2-7 | many | TRBV7-9 | TRBD1 | CASSLGDRPYEQYF | TGTGCCAGCAGCTTAGGGGACAGACCCTACGAGCAGTACTTC
TRBJ2-3 | - | TRBV20-1 | - | CSARLRGGVRGDTQYF | TGCAGTGCTAGACTGCGGGGCGGAGTGAGGGGTGATACGCAGTATTTT
TRBJ2-7 | once | TRBV20-1 | - | CSALHVSSYAQYF | TGCAGTGCCCTACACGTAAGCTCCTACGCGCAGTACTTC
TRBJ2-5 | - | TRBV7-9 | TRBD2 | CASSSSGSGGETQYF | TGTGCCAGCAGCTCTAGCGGGAGCGGGGGTGAGACCCAGTACTTC
TRBJ1-6 | many | TRBV6-2/TRBV6-3 | - | CASSHPRPSPLHF | TGTGCCAGCAGTCACCCCCGGCCTTCACCCCTCCACTTT
TRBJ2-2 | once | TRBV24-1 | TRBD2 | CAGGGATGELFF | TGTGCCGGCGGGGGGGCCACCGGGGAGCTGTTTTTT
TRBJ2-1 | - | TRBV7-7 | - | CASSLGSGPQFF | TGTGCTAGCAGCTTAGGAAGTGGACCGCAGTTCTTC
TRBJ1-4 | medium-sized | TRBV20-1 | - | CSARSPEKLFF | TGCAGTGCTAGATCCCCGGAAAAACTGTTTTTT
TRBJ2-6 | many | TRBV6-2/TRBV6-3 | - | CASSGRGPSGANVLTF | TGTGCCAGCAGTGGTAGGGGCCCCTCTGGGGCCAACGTCCTGACTTTC
TRBJ1-4 | - | TRBV20-1 | TRBD1 | CSARVAPEDRDKLFF | TGCAGTGCTAGAGTCGCCCCGGAGGACAGGGACAAACTGTTTTTT
TRBJ2-5 | - | TRBV6-6 | TRBD2 | CASTGLAQETQYF | TGTGCCAGCACCGGACTAGCGCAAGAGACCCAGTACTTC
TRBJ2-7 | once | TRBV7-9 | - | CASSFRVQEAQYF | TGTGCCAGCAGCTTCAGAGTTCAAGAGGCCCAGTACTTC
TRBJ1-4 | medium-sized | TRBV15 | - | CATSPENEKLFF | TGTGCCACCAGCCCCGAAAATGAAAAACTGTTTTTT
TRBJ1-6 | - | TRBV5-4 | - | CASSLWGGDYNSPLHF | TGTGCCAGCAGCTTATGGGGGGGCGATTATAATTCACCCCTCCACTTT